Described below is a single T cell receptor (beta chain) sequence and its context. For the second PCR, which ran for 7 to 11 cycles, a sample-barcoded 5' primer and a J-beta primer mix were used. MiXCR, applied by TCRdb to the 5' RACE reads, yields one record per CDR3 protein. This table has about 1.1 million distinct CDR3 sequences, roughly two fifths appearing once. This entry comes from a study of blood T cells in healthy people across ages. This TCR was sampled from a young man in good health. Material for sequencing was blood.

CDR3 coding DNA: TGCGCCAGCAGCTTGGACCTCGGGAGGGGTGTAAACGAGCAGTACTTC. This gives the protein CASSLDLGRGVNEQYF. The genes are TRBV5-1 and TRBJ2-5, with 8 bases that match TRBD2. The DNA end is more similar to TRBJ2-7, so the J call may be wrong. CDR3 size: 16 residues. Germline CDR1 reads SGHRS; CDR2 reads YFSETQ.